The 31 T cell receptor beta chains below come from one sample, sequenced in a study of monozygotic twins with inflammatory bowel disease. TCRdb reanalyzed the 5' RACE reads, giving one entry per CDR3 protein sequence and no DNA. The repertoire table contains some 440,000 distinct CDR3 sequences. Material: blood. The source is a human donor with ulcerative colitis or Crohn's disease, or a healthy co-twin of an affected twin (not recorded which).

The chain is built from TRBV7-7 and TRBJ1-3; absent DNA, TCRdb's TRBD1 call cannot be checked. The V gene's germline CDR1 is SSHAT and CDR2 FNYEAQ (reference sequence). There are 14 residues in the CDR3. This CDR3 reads CASSVGGPGNTIYF.

The CDR3 here is CASSSGQLGKAFF. The chain employs TRBV6-2 or TRBV6-3 and TRBJ1-1; the TCRdb call, TRBD1, lacks DNA for checking. Germline loops: CDR1 MNHEY, CDR2 SVGEGT. This CDR3 comprises 13 residues.

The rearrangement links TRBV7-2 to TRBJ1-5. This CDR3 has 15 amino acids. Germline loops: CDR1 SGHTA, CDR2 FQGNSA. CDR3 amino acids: CASSPMEGGNQPQHF.

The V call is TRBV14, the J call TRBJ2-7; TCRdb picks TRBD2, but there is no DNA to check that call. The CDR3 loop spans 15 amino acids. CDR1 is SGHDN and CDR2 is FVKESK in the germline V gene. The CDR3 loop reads CASSLAGSKPYEQYF.

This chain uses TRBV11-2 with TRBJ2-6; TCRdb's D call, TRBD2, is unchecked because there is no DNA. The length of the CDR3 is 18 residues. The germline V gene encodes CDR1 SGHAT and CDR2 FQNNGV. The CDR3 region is CASSLKAGGSSGANVLTF.

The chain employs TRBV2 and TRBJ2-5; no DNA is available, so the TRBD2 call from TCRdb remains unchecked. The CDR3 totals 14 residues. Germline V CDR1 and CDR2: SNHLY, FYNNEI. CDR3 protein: CASTLGRDHHPQYF.

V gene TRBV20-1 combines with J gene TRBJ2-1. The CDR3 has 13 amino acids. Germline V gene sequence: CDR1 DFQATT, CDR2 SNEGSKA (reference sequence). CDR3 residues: CSAREHRSDEQFF.

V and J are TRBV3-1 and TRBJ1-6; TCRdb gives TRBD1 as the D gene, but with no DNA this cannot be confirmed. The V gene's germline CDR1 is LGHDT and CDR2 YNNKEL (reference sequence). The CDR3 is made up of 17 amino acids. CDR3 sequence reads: CASSQGSFWTANSPLHF.

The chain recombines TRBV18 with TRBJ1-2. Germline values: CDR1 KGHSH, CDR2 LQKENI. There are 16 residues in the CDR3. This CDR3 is CASSPNRDKVFDGYTF.

The CDR3 reads CASSAGLATGYNEQFF. This chain links TRBV2 with TRBJ2-1; TCRdb gives TRBD2 as the D gene, but with no DNA this cannot be confirmed. Germline V gene sequence: CDR1 SNHLY, CDR2 FYNNEI. This CDR3 contains 16 residues.

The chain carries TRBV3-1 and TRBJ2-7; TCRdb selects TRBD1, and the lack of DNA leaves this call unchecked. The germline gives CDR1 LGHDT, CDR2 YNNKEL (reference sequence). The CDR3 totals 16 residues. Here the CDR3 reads CASSLMRGTETYEQYF.

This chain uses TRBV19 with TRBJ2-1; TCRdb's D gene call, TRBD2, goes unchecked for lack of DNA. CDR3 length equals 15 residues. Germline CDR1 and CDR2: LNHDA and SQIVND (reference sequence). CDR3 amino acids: CASSETSGGRGEQFF.

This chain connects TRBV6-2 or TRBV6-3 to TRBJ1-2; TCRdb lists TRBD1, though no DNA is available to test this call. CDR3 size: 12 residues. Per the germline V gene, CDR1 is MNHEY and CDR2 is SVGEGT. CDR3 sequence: CASTTGIRGYTF.

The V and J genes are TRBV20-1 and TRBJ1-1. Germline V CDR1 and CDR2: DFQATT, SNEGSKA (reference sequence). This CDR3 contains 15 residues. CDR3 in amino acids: CSARDFPRSNTEAFF.

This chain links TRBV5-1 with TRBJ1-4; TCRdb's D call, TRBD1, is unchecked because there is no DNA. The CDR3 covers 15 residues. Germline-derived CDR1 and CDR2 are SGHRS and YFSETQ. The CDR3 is CASSLRGQGAEKLFF.

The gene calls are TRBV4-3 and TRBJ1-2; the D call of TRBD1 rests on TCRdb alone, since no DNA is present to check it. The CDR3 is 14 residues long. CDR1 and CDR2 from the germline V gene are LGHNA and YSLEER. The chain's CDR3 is CASSRQQGSYGYTF.

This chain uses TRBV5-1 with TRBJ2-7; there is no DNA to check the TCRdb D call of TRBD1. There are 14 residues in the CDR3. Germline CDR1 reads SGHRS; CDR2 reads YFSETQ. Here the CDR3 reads CASSLGQSYSEQYF.

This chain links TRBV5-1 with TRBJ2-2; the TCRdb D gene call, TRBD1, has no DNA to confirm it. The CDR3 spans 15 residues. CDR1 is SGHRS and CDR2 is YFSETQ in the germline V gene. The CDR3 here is CASSFGTTTVRELFF.

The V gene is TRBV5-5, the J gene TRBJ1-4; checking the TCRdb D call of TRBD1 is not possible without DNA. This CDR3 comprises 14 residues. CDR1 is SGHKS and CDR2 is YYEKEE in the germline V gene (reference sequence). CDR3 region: CASSFRVENEKLFF.

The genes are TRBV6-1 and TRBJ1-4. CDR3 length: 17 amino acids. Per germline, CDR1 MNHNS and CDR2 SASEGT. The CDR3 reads CASSGARQAATNEKLFF.

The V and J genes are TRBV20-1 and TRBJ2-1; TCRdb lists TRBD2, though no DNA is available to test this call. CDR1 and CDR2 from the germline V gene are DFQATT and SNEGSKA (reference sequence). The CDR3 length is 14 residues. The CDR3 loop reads CSARRLGEDNEQFF.

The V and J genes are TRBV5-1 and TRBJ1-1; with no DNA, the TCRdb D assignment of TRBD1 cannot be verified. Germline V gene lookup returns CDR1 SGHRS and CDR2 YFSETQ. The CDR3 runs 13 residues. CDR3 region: CASRTGNTDGAFF.

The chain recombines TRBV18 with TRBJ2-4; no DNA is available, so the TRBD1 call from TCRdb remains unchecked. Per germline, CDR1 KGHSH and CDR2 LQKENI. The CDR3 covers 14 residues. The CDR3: CASSPPNRENMQYF.

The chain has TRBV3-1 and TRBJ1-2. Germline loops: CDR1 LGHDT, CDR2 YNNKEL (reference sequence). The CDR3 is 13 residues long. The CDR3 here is CASSQVNDYGYTF.

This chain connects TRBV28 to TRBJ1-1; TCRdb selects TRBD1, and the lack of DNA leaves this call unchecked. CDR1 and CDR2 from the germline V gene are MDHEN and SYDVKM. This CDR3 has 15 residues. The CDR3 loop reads CASSYSGRANTEAFF.

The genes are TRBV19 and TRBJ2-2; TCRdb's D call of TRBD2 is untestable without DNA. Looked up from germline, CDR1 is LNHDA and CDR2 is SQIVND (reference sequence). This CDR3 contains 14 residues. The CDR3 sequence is CASVKRGNTGELFF.

The CDR3 sequence is CASSSRGLSGTDTQYF. The chain is built from TRBV14 and TRBJ2-3; TCRdb returns TRBD2, unconfirmable since there is no DNA. Germline loops: CDR1 SGHDN, CDR2 FVKESK. This CDR3 contains 16 residues.

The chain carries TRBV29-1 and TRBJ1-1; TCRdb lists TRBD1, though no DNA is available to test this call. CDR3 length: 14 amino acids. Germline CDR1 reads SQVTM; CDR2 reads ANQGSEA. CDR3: CSVEDLAGKGEAFF.

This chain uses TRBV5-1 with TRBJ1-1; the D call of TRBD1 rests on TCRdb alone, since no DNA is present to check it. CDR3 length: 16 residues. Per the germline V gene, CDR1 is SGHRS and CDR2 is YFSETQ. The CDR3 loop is CASSFMAGGYDTEAFF.

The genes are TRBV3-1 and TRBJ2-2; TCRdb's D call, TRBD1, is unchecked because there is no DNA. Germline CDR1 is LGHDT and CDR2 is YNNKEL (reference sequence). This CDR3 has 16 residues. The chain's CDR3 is CASSQFLPGAGGELFF.

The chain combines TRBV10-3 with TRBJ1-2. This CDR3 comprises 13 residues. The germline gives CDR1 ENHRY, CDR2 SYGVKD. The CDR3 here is CAISATGGDGYTF.